What follows is one T cell receptor (beta chain) and its context. This sample is part of a study of blood T cell repertoires in COVID-19. Study summary: Samples of COVID-19 (acute and convalescent) were obtained from the United States, Italy and Spain.

The protocol was immunoSEQ multiplex PCR, while the TCRdb copy is restricted to in-frame clones and leaves out a portion. The data contain under 55,000 clones, about 85% of them seen just once; the ten biggest clones take up 14%. Germline V gives CDR1 MDHEN, CDR2 SYDVKM. Trimming at V came to 8 bases and at J to 3 bases, leaving 16 bases not matched to a gene. This CDR3 has 17 residues. The TCR was taken from a human donor in a cohort sampled during active COVID-19. The rearrangement joins TRBV28 to TRBJ1-5; 7 nucleotides line up with TRBD1. Material for sequencing was peripheral blood. In DNA form, the CDR3 reads TGTGCCAGCCATACAGGGGTATCACGGCGGAACAATCAGCCCCAGCATTTT. It is translated as CASHTGVSRRNNQPQHF.